A selection of T cell receptor beta chains follows, all from one sample in a study of T cells in Graves' hyperthyroidism and ophthalmopathy. TCRdb redid the calling of the multiplex PCR reads with MiXCR, one entry per CDR3 protein. The sample carries a few hundred thousand distinct CDR3 sequences, approximately 18% recorded once. Sample: blood. The origin of the receptors is a man younger than 35 with Graves' ophthalmopathy. CDR3s include the opening cysteine and the closing phenylalanine or tryptophan. D genes are given only for firm matches. Clone size appears in some rows only: once, few, many, or a class for an expanded clone.

j_gene: TRBJ2-7
d_gene: .
v_gene: TRBV5-1
abundance: .
CDR3aa: CASSLAIEGSEQYF
CDR3nt: TGCGCCAGCAGCTTGGCCATTGAGGGATCCGAGCAGTACTTC

j_gene: TRBJ1-2
d_gene: .
v_gene: TRBV19
abundance: .
CDR3aa: CASSIVGANYGYTF
CDR3nt: TGTGCCAGTAGTATAGTAGGAGCTAACTATGGCTACACCTTC

j_gene: TRBJ1-6
d_gene: TRBD1
v_gene: TRBV5-1
abundance: once
CDR3aa: CASSWGQVTYNSPLHF
CDR3nt: TGCGCCAGCAGCTGGGGACAGGTGACCTATAATTCACCCCTCCACTTT

j_gene: TRBJ2-1
d_gene: .
v_gene: TRBV3-1
abundance: many
CDR3aa: CASSQDQSDSYNEQFF
CDR3nt: TGTGCCAGCAGCCAAGATCAGTCGGACTCCTACAATGAGCAGTTCTTC

j_gene: TRBJ2-6
d_gene: .
v_gene: TRBV6-1
abundance: few
CDR3aa: CASSQIGTAGANVLTF
CDR3nt: TGTGCCAGCAGTCAAATTGGGACGGCTGGGGCCAACGTCCTGACTTTC

j_gene: TRBJ2-7
d_gene: .
v_gene: TRBV29-1
abundance: many
CDR3aa: CSVRGSHYEQYF
CDR3nt: TGCAGCGTGAGGGGTTCCCACTACGAGCAGTACTTC

j_gene: TRBJ2-1
d_gene: .
v_gene: TRBV6-1
abundance: .
CDR3aa: CASSYAGNEQFF
CDR3nt: TGTGCCAGCAGTTACGCGGGGAATGAGCAGTTCTTC

j_gene: TRBJ1-5
d_gene: .
v_gene: TRBV6-1
abundance: .
CDR3aa: CATLQEGFSQPQHF
CDR3nt: TGTGCCACCCTACAGGAGGGGTTCAGTCAGCCCCAGCATTTT

j_gene: TRBJ2-3
d_gene: .
v_gene: TRBV7-3
abundance: many
CDR3aa: CASSLAYDTQYF
CDR3nt: TGTGCCAGCAGCCTGGCATATGATACGCAGTATTTT

j_gene: TRBJ1-1
d_gene: .
v_gene: TRBV11-2
abundance: many
CDR3aa: CASSLGFQNTEAFF
CDR3nt: TGTGCCAGCAGCTTAGGTTTCCAAAACACTGAAGCTTTCTTT

j_gene: TRBJ1-2
d_gene: .
v_gene: TRBV9
abundance: .
CDR3aa: CASSVAVESLNYGYTF
CDR3nt: TGTGCCAGCAGCGTAGCGGTGGAGTCCCTTAACTATGGCTACACCTTC

j_gene: TRBJ2-1
d_gene: TRBD2
v_gene: TRBV7-9
abundance: few
CDR3aa: CASSFERGYNEQFF
CDR3nt: TGTGCCAGCAGCTTCGAGCGGGGCTACAATGAGCAGTTCTTC

j_gene: TRBJ1-1
d_gene: TRBD1
v_gene: TRBV27
abundance: many
CDR3aa: CASSAALQGTEAFF
CDR3nt: TGTGCCAGCAGTGCAGCCTTACAGGGGACTGAAGCTTTCTTT

j_gene: TRBJ1-1
d_gene: .
v_gene: TRBV12-3/TRBV12-4
abundance: .
CDR3aa: CASSASGWEAFF
CDR3nt: TGTGCCAGCAGCGCGTCCGGTTGGGAAGCTTTCTTT

j_gene: TRBJ2-4
d_gene: TRBD1
v_gene: TRBV6-2/TRBV6-3
abundance: .
CDR3aa: CASSKGTGTWTKNIQYF
CDR3nt: TGTGCCAGCAGCAAAGGGACAGGGACCTGGACCAAAAACATTCAGTACTTC

j_gene: TRBJ2-5
d_gene: TRBD1
v_gene: TRBV9
abundance: many
CDR3aa: CASNPGGAGETQYF
CDR3nt: TGTGCCAGCAACCCAGGGGGCGCAGGGGAGACCCAGTACTTC

j_gene: TRBJ1-1
d_gene: TRBD1
v_gene: TRBV28
abundance: .
CDR3aa: CASSLYRDSGEAFF
CDR3nt: TGTGCCAGCAGTTTATACAGGGACAGCGGTGAAGCTTTCTTT

j_gene: TRBJ2-4
d_gene: TRBD1
v_gene: TRBV14
abundance: .
CDR3aa: CASSRLWDRVKKRPAKNIQYF
CDR3nt: TGTGCCAGCAGCCGCCTATGGGACAGGGTTAAGAAGCGTCCGGCCAAAAACATTCAGTACTTC

j_gene: TRBJ2-1
d_gene: TRBD1
v_gene: TRBV2
abundance: many
CDR3aa: CASSALARDREFF
CDR3nt: TGTGCCAGCAGTGCACTCGCAAGGGACAGGGAGTTCTTC

j_gene: TRBJ2-3
d_gene: .
v_gene: TRBV4-2
abundance: .
CDR3aa: CASSQGGPSTDTQYF
CDR3nt: TGTGCCAGCAGCCAAGGCGGCCCGAGCACAGATACGCAGTATTTT

j_gene: TRBJ1-1
d_gene: .
v_gene: TRBV10-3
abundance: many
CDR3aa: CAISERFGSTEAFF
CDR3nt: TGTGCCATCAGTGAAAGGTTTGGGAGCACTGAAGCTTTCTTT

j_gene: TRBJ2-1
d_gene: .
v_gene: TRBV5-1
abundance: many
CDR3aa: CASSFDGRAYNEQFF
CDR3nt: TGCGCCAGCAGCTTTGACGGAAGAGCCTACAATGAGCAGTTCTTC

j_gene: TRBJ1-2
d_gene: .
v_gene: TRBV7-9
abundance: .
CDR3aa: CASSRPQAYLEGYTF
CDR3nt: TGTGCCAGCAGCCGCCCCCAGGCCTACCTAGAGGGCTACACCTTC

j_gene: TRBJ2-7
d_gene: .
v_gene: TRBV7-3
abundance: many
CDR3aa: CASSFKGDHEQYF
CDR3nt: TGTGCCAGCAGCTTTAAGGGGGACCACGAGCAGTACTTC

j_gene: TRBJ2-3
d_gene: .
v_gene: TRBV5-1
abundance: .
CDR3aa: CASSDQTGTTSTDTQYF
CDR3nt: TGCGCCAGCAGCGACCAGACAGGAACCACTAGCACAGATACGCAGTATTTT

j_gene: TRBJ1-5
d_gene: .
v_gene: TRBV20-1
abundance: many
CDR3aa: CSAPTDSTQHF
CDR3nt: TGCAGTGCCCCGACGGATTCGACCCAGCATTTT

j_gene: TRBJ2-1
d_gene: TRBD2
v_gene: TRBV6-1
abundance: .
CDR3aa: CASSEGLAGGIPLLGEQFF
CDR3nt: TGTGCCAGCAGTGAGGGACTAGCGGGGGGTATTCCCCTCCTCGGAGAGCAGTTCTTC

j_gene: TRBJ2-7
d_gene: TRBD2
v_gene: TRBV12-3/TRBV12-4
abundance: many
CDR3aa: CASSLDGTRSYEQYF
CDR3nt: TGTGCCAGCAGTTTAGATGGGACTAGGTCCTACGAGCAGTACTTC

j_gene: TRBJ2-1
d_gene: .
v_gene: TRBV18
abundance: .
CDR3aa: CASSPPGRGGGDEQFF
CDR3nt: TGTGCCAGCTCACCACCGGGCAGGGGCGGCGGCGATGAGCAGTTCTTC